Below, 15 T cell receptor beta chains from the same sample are listed, as sequenced in a study of resident and recirculating memory T cells in vitiligo. The method was immunoSEQ multiplex PCR; TCRdb's version includes in-frame clones alone and lacks a portion of them. The sample consists of 40,000 to 45,000 clones, around 90% of them appearing once. The sequencing input was blood. The receptors come from a male donor with vitiligo.

This clone was counted a single time. The chain has TRBV7-9 and TRBJ2-1; 15 bases are a match to TRBD2. Germline V CDR1 and CDR2: SEHNR, FQNEAQ (reference sequence). The V segment lost 5 bases and the J segment 9 bases; nucleotides outside the gene matches: 8. This CDR3 contains 16 residues. The DNA of the CDR3 is TGTGCCAGCAGCCATAGGACTAGCGGGGGGGGGAGTGAGCAGTTCTTC. Encoded protein: CASSHRTSGGGSEQFF.

The chain employs TRBV13 and TRBJ2-4; tentatively, D is TRBD1 (8 bases). Germline values: CDR1 PRHDT, CDR2 FYEKMQ (reference sequence). This CDR3 has 14 amino acids. The V end was cut by 5 bases, the J end by 8 bases, with 16 bases between. The CDR3: CASSLRQGRDIQYF. The CDR3 DNA sequence: TGTGCCAGCAGCCTCCGACAGGGGAGGGACATTCAGTACTTC.

The chain joins TRBV5-1 to TRBJ2-1; no definite D call. There are 14 residues in the CDR3. Germline assignment: CDR1 SGHRS and CDR2 YFSETQ. V was trimmed by 2 bases and J by 8 bases, leaving 14 bases between them. CDR3 DNA sequence: TGCGCCAGCAGCTTCGGCCTAGACGGCGATGAGCAGTTCTTC. This gives the protein CASSFGLDGDEQFF. Complete variable domain (other parts from reference TRBV5-1 and TRBJ2-1): KAGVTQTPRYLIKTRGQQVTLSCSPISGHRSVSWYQQTPGQGLQFLFEYFSETQRNKGNFPGRFSGRQFSNSRSEMNVSTLELGDSALYLCASSFGLDGDEQFFGPGTRLTVL.

This clone turned up a few times. The V gene is TRBV6-5, the J gene TRBJ1-2, with D perhaps TRBD1 (5 bases). Germline lookup yields CDR1 MNHEY and CDR2 SVGAGI. V dropped 2 bases and J dropped 10 bases, with 11 bases sitting between them. The CDR3 contains 12 residues. In nucleotides, the CDR3 is TGTGCCAGCAGTTACGGCAGGGTAAACTACACCTTC. This codes for CASSYGRVNYTF.

The V gene is TRBV4-3, the J gene TRBJ2-5; no firm D call. This CDR3 contains 15 residues. V was pared by 0 bases and J by 8 bases, with 16 bases between. Germline CDR1 is LGHNA and CDR2 is YSLEER. The CDR3 loop is CASSQDERSRDTQYF. CDR3 in DNA: TGCGCCAGCAGCCAAGATGAACGGAGTCGCGATACCCAGTACTTC.

This clone was seen only once. The chain joins TRBV4-1 to TRBJ2-2; TRBD2 aligns across 7 bases. The length of the CDR3 is 15 residues. Germline CDR1 MGHRA, CDR2 YSYEKL. Trimming at V came to 0 bases and at J to 4 bases, leaving 2 bases not matched to a gene. CDR3 residues: CASSQEGRGTGELFF. The CDR3 nucleotides read TGCGCCAGCAGCCAAGAAGGGAGGGGCACCGGGGAGCTGTTTTTT.

The rearrangement uses TRBV27 and TRBJ2-1, with a possible D match to TRBD1 (5 bases). Germline V gene data show CDR1 as MNHEY and CDR2 as SMNVEV (reference sequence). Trimming stripped 5 bases from V and 0 bases from J, with 11 bases between. This CDR3 has 15 residues. The CDR3 reads CASSKTGSSYNEQFF. CDR3 bases: TGTGCCAGCAGTAAAACAGGTTCCTCCTACAATGAGCAGTTCTTC.

This chain connects TRBV4-3 to TRBJ1-1; possible D gene TRBD1, 6 bases. CDR1 is LGHNA, CDR2 YSLEER, per germline. The CDR3 contains 16 residues. V was trimmed by 5 bases and J by 1 base, leaving 17 bases between them. The CDR3: CASSRGGGQANTEAFF. CDR3 DNA sequence: TGCGCCAGCAGCAGAGGGGGTGGGCAGGCGAACACTGAAGCTTTCTTT.

This chain connects TRBV9 to TRBJ2-2; D may be TRBD2 (5 bases). Trimming removed 0 bases at V and 4 bases at J, with 10 bases between. Germline CDR1 and CDR2: SGDLS and YYNGEE. This CDR3 contains 15 residues. The DNA for the CDR3 is TGTGCCAGCAGCGTAGGATCGGGATTCACCGGGGAGCTGTTTTTT. As protein: CASSVGSGFTGELFF.

This clone was seen once. V gene TRBV7-3 combines with J gene TRBJ1-6, with 7 positions matching TRBD1. This CDR3 contains 14 residues. The V segment lost 2 bases and the J segment 9 bases; nucleotides outside the gene matches: 4. Germline CDR1 is SGHTA and CDR2 is FQGTGA. The CDR3 spells CASSLEGGLSPLHF. The CDR3 DNA sequence: TGTGCCAGCAGCTTAGAAGGGGGCCTTTCACCCCTCCACTTT.

J is TRBJ1-1 and V is TRBV27; D might be TRBD1 (5 bases). Trimming removed 6 bases at V and 8 bases at J, with 19 bases between. The CDR3 runs 14 residues. Looked up from germline, CDR1 is MNHEY and CDR2 is SMNVEV (reference sequence). CDR3 region: CASSLLPQGGEAFF. DNA for the CDR3: TGTGCCAGCAGCCTCCTTCCCCAGGGCGGAGAAGCTTTCTTT.

The chain employs TRBV6-4 and TRBJ2-2; 7 positions agree with TRBD1. Germline loops: CDR1 MRHNA, CDR2 SNTAGT. With 4 bases clipped from V and 3 bases from J, the junction kept 8 bases outside the gene matches. The CDR3 sequence is 16 residues long. CDR3 DNA sequence: TGTGCCAGCAGTGTCCCTCAGGGGGTTGACACCGGGGAGCTGTTTTTT. This translates into CASSVPQGVDTGELFF.

The rearrangement joins TRBV7-2 to TRBJ2-7; D possibly corresponds to TRBD2 (6 bases). CDR1 is SGHTA, CDR2 FQGNSA, per germline. This CDR3 contains 14 residues. Trimming removed 5 bases from V and 3 bases from J, with 14 bases in between. The CDR3 DNA sequence: TGTGCCAGCAGCCTCCAGTACGGGGGCTACGAGCAGTACTTC. Protein sequence: CASSLQYGGYEQYF.

The chain recombines TRBV7-2 with TRBJ1-2, with D possibly being TRBD1 (6 bases). V lost 0 bases and J lost 6, with 11 bases in between. The CDR3 covers 14 residues. The V gene's germline CDR1 is SGHTA and CDR2 FQGNSA. CDR3 DNA sequence: TGTGCCAGCAGCTTAGCCTGGACAGCTAATGGCTACACCTTC. This sequence encodes CASSLAWTANGYTF. The full variable domain, in which reference TRBV7-2 and TRBJ1-2 provide the parts outside the CDR3, is GAGVSQSPSNKVTEKGKDVELRCDPISGHTALYWYRQSLGQGLEFLIYFQGNSAPDKSGLPSDRFSAERTGGSVSTLTIQRTQQEDSAVYLCASSLAWTANGYTFGSGTRLTVV.

The chain links TRBV30 to TRBJ2-3; 12 positions match TRBD2. The CDR3 has 17 residues. CDR1 is GTSNPN, CDR2 SVGIG, per germline (reference sequence). V dropped 2 bases and J dropped 4; count of bases not matched to a gene: 10. CDR3 residues: CAWSSWSSGGVPDTQYF. The CDR3 coding sequence is TGTGCCTGGAGTTCGTGGTCTAGCGGGGGGGTCCCAGATACGCAGTATTTT.